The rows below give T cell receptor beta chains drawn from one sample of a study of blood T cells in healthy people across ages. TCRdb ran MiXCR on the 5' RACE reads and lists one entry per CDR3 protein. The table has about 770,000 distinct CDR3 sequences, 44% seen once; the top ten hold about 19%. The sequencing sample was made of blood. The receptors were gathered from a man aged 55 to 69 in good health. Both conserved end residues are part of each CDR3. A D gene is named only where the DNA matches it firmly. Size values are once, few and many counts, or a class for expanded clones, and some rows have none.

size	V	D	J	DNA	CDR3
few	TRBV20-1	NA	TRBJ1-2	TGCAGTGCTAGTCCGGAGACCCATGGCTACACCTTC	CSASPETHGYTF
few	TRBV29-1	TRBD1	TRBJ2-7	TGCAGCGTTGCCAGGGGGCAGCCCTACGAGCAGTACTTC	CSVARGQPYEQYF
NA	TRBV6-2/TRBV6-3	NA	TRBJ2-1	TGTGCCAGCAGTCGCTCTGGATCCTACAATGAGCAGTTCTTC	CASSRSGSYNEQFF
many	TRBV20-1	NA	TRBJ1-1	TGCAGTGCTAGGATAGGGAGCCGGGTTACGAACACTGAAGCTTTCTTT	CSARIGSRVTNTEAFF
few	TRBV2	NA	TRBJ1-5	TGTGCCAGCAGTCCAGGCGATAGCAATCAGCCCCAGCATTTT	CASSPGDSNQPQHF
NA	TRBV29-1	TRBD1	TRBJ2-7	TGCAGCGTTGAAGGCCGGGACAGGAGCTCCTACGAGCAGTACTTC	CSVEGRDRSSYEQYF
few	TRBV6-1	TRBD2	TRBJ2-7	TGTGCCAGCAGTGCTACAATGGGACTAGCGGGTTCTTCCTACGAGCAGTACTTC	CASSATMGLAGSSYEQYF
NA	TRBV5-1	NA	TRBJ2-7	TGCGCCAGCAGTCCGGACTTTCGTTCCTACGAGCAGTACTTC	CASSPDFRSYEQYF
NA	TRBV5-1	TRBD1	TRBJ2-3	TGCGCCAGCAGCTTGGTCCCCTTGGGACAGCTAAGCACAGATACGCAGTATTTT	CASSLVPLGQLSTDTQYF
NA	TRBV29-1	TRBD2	TRBJ2-3	TGCAGCGTTCCACCGCCGGGACTAGCTAGCACAGATACGCAGTATTTT	CSVPPPGLASTDTQYF
NA	TRBV12-3/TRBV12-4	NA	TRBJ2-1	TGTGCCAGCAGTTCCTCATGGAGCTCCTACAATGAGCAGTTCTTC	CASSSSWSSYNEQFF
few	TRBV7-6	TRBD1	TRBJ2-1	TGTGCCAGCAGCCGCCGGGAACAGGGGATGGGAAATGAGCAGTTCTTC	CASSRREQGMGNEQFF
few	TRBV6-5	NA	TRBJ2-3	TGTGCCAGCAGATATCGACAGGGAGGTGTCACAGATACGCAGTATTTT	CASRYRQGGVTDTQYF
NA	TRBV2	TRBD1	TRBJ1-4	TGTGCCAGCAGCCAACAGGGGGGAGATGAAAAACTGTTTTTT	CASSQQGGDEKLFF
NA	TRBV28	TRBD1	TRBJ1-5	TGTGCCAGCAGTTTGGGACAGGGGCCAAGTAAGCCCCAGCATTTT	CASSLGQGPSKPQHF
few	TRBV11-2	TRBD2	TRBJ2-3	TGTGCCAGCAGCCAAGTAGCGGGGGGGACAGATACGCAGTATTTT	CASSQVAGGTDTQYF
NA	TRBV20-1	NA	TRBJ2-2	TGCAGTGCTAGAGACCTCGCTAGGGCCCCCGGGGAGCTGTTTTTT	CSARDLARAPGELFF
few	TRBV6-5	NA	TRBJ1-4	TGTGCCAGCAGTAGACACCCAACTAATGAAAAACTGTTTTTT	CASSRHPTNEKLFF
NA	TRBV5-1	TRBD2	TRBJ2-3	TGCGCCAGCCAAGGAATGGGCGGGGGAGCAGATACGCAGTATTTT	CASQGMGGGADTQYF
NA	TRBV20-1	TRBD1	TRBJ2-5	TGCAGTGCTCCCCCGGGACAGGCAGGAATCACAGAGACCCAGTACTTC	CSAPPGQAGITETQYF
NA	TRBV4-1	NA	TRBJ2-5	TGCGCCAGCAGCGGTTCGGCGGCCGGGGAGACCCAGTACTTC	CASSGSAAGETQYF
NA	TRBV10-2	NA	TRBJ1-5	TGCGCCAGTGGGGTGGATCAGCCCCAGCATTTT	CASGVDQPQHF